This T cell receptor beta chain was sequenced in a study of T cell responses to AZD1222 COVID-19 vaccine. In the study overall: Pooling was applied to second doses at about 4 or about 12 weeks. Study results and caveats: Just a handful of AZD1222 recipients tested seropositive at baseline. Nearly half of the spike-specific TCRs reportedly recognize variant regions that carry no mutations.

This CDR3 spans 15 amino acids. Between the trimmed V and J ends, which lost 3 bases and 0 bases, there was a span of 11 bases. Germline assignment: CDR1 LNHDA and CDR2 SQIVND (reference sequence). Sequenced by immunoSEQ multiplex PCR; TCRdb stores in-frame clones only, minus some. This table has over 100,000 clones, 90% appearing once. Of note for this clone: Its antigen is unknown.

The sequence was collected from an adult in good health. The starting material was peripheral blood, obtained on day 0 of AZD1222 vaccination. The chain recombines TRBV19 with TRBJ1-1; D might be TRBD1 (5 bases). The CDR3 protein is CASSMRGSVNTEAFF. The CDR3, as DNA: TGTGCCAGTAGTATGCGGGGCTCCGTGAACACTGAAGCTTTCTTT.